The sequence of this TCR beta chain was determined in a study of PD-L1 blockade in urothelial cancer. About the research overall: A median approximately 140,000 T cells were found in blood samples. General study findings and limits: A pretreatment blood TCR clonality that fell below the median predicted better progression-free and overall survival.

A word on this clone: No antigen is known for it.

The table came from immunoSEQ multiplex PCR; TCRdb's copy has only in-frame clones and leaves some out. Among around 130,000 clones listed, roughly 84% were seen once. This sample's time point: pretreatment peripheral blood. Germline CDR1 reads SGHVS; CDR2 reads FNYEAQ. Trimming shortened V by 5 bases and J by 0 bases, and 13 bases separated the two germline ends. There are 16 residues in the CDR3. The TCR was taken from a man in his fifties or sixties with urothelial cancer. This material consisted of PBMCs, taken around atezolizumab (anti-PD-L1) treatment. This chain joins TRBV7-6 and TRBJ2-2; D is possibly TRBD2 (5 bases). The CDR3 loop reads CASSLTGGANTGELFF. The CDR3 DNA is TGTGCCAGCAGCCTTACTGGAGGAGCGAACACCGGGGAGCTGTTTTTT. Using reference TRBV7-6 and TRBJ2-2 for the parts outside the CDR3, the full variable domain is GAGVSQSPRYKVTKRGQDVALRCDPISGHVSLYWYRQALGQGPEFLTYFNYEAQQDKSGLPNDRFSAERPEGSISTLTIQRTEQRDSAMYRCASSLTGGANTGELFFGEGSRLTVL.